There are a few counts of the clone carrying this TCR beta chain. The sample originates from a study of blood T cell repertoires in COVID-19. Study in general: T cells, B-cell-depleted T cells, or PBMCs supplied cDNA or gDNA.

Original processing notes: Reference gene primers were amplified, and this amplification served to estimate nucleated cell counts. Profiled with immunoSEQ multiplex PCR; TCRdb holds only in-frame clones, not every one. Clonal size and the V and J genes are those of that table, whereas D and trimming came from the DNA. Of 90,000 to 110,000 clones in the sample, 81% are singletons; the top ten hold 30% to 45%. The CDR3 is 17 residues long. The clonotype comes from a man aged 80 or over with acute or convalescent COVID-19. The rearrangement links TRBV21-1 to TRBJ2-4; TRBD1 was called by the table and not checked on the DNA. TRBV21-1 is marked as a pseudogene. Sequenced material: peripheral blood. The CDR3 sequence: CASSKEDRGTFKNIQYF. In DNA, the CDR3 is TGTGCCAGCAGCAAAGAAGACAGGGGAACATTCAAAAACATTCAGTACTTC.